This T cell receptor beta chain was observed in a study of blood T cell repertoires in COVID-19. As handled by the study authors: From reference gene primer amplification, estimates of nucleated cell counts were derived. TCRdb's copy holds only in-frame clones and misses some; the assay was immunoSEQ multiplex PCR. From that table come the V and J calls and clone size; the DNA was used to work out D and trimming. Altogether roughly 310,000 clones are present, roughly 90% being singletons, with the ten largest covering roughly 2.6%. The germline V gene has CDR1 MGHDK and CDR2 SYGVNS. Trimming removed 0 bases from V and 2 bases from J, with 15 bases in between. The CDR3 spans 17 residues.

This sequence was found in a man aged 55 to 70 who had recovered from COVID-19. Sample: PBMCs or T cells enriched from blood (not recorded which). The gene calls are TRBV25-1 and TRBJ2-3; possibly TRBD2 for D (6 bases). The CDR3 is CASSEYSAGRPTDTQYF. CDR3 nucleotide sequence: TGTGCCAGCAGTGAATATTCGGCGGGAAGGCCCACAGATACGCAGTATTTT.